This T cell receptor (beta chain) was identified during a study of blood T cell repertoires in COVID-19 (dated by TCRdb to the early 2020s). General notes on the study: The collaborator samples originated in the United States, Italy and Spain and spanned the acute and convalescent phases of COVID-19. The material from the prospective study consisted of cDNA or gDNA derived from T cells, B-cell-depleted T cells, or PBMCs. The dataset comprised deeply sampled blood TCRbeta repertoires from subjects exposed to, actively infected with, or recovered from COVID-19. The repertoires were made available in a free public database intended to serve as a resource for research on the immune response to SARS-CoV-2. The samples were drawn from two sources: the first 160 participants of the ongoing ImmuneRACE study, and fewer than 1,500 subjects contributed by 6 global collaborators. A de-identified subject ID, COVID-19 status, age in years and sex were almost always included in the sample metadata. Where available, HLA class I and class II types were obtained from metadata supplied by the sample provider rather than from assay-based typing. The paper's findings and limits, for the study overall: The quantity of clinical and demographic metadata differed by source and by participant and was supplied without curation.

CDR1 SGHRS and CDR2 YFSETQ are derived from the germline V gene. Taken from cysteine to phenylalanine, the CDR3 has 16 residues. Left in the record is the CDR3 DNA by itself, 48 bases read in frame from the first base. Relative to germline, V is missing 4 bases and J is missing 2 bases, with 10 bases of the junction outside any gene match. The immunoSEQ Assay, a bias-controlled multiplex PCR, was used to amplify TCRbeta CDR3 regions from genomic DNA. In the source study's methods: Nucleated cell counts per sample were estimated from amplification of reference gene primers within the assay. To quantify the absolute abundance of each unique TCRbeta CDR3 rearrangement, sequence reads were collapsed and filtered. Productive Simpson clonality was computed per sample as the square root of Simpson's diversity index over productive rearrangements. The table was pulled from immuneACCESS by TCRdb, which kept in-frame rearrangements only. Such tables lose some clones; where checked, under half of the loss comes from unresolved V genes, and the rest has no known cause. V and J calls and clone size are those listed in that table; D and trimming were worked out from the DNA. For this sample there are 250,000 to 350,000 clones; more than 65% appear just once. The ten largest clones capture around 16% of the sample.

In Seattle, one collaborating source enrolled patients while the infection was active and tracked those patients longitudinally over the course of disease. Collaborating institutions collected whole blood in K2EDTA tubes following their own protocols. For TCRbeta analysis, collaborators shipped samples in one of three forms: frozen whole blood, isolated PBMCs, or DNA extracted from either of those sample types. On this clone: This clone's antigen is unknown. Base qualities are missing; no much larger clone stands one base away.

Material: peripheral blood. The TCR was taken from a person aged 70 to 85 with COVID-19, enrolled during active disease. The chain uses TRBV5-1 and TRBJ2-7, and TRBD1 aligns with 9 junction nucleotides. The DNA sequence is given as TGCGCCAGCAGCCCCGGCTTTGGACAGGGGACCTACGAGCAGTACTTC. The encoded protein is CASSPGFGQGTYEQYF. Full variable domain (CDR3 extended with the reference TRBV5-1 and TRBJ2-7 proteins): KAGVTQTPRYLIKTRGQQVTLSCSPISGHRSVSWYQQTPGQGLQFLFEYFSETQRNKGNFPGRFSGRQFSNSRSEMNVSTLELGDSALYLCASSPGFGQGTYEQYFGPGTRLTVT.